The 15 T cell receptor beta chains in this list originate from one sample, sequenced in a study of blood T cell repertoires in COVID-19. Assay: immunoSEQ multiplex PCR; the TCRdb copy retains only in-frame clones and omits some. The sample carries around 97,000 clones, about 90% recorded once. The sequenced material came from peripheral blood. The receptors shown here come from a human donor in a cohort sampled during active COVID-19.

This sequence joins TRBV6-5 and TRBJ1-2; TRBD1 matches at 7 bases. The CDR3 sequence is 15 residues long. CDR1 is MNHEY and CDR2 is SVGAGI in the germline V gene. Trimming at V came to 6 bases and at J to 0 bases, leaving 7 bases not matched to a gene. The CDR3 loop is CASRGTEASNYGYTF. In nucleotides, the CDR3 is TGTGCCAGCAGGGGGACAGAGGCTTCTAACTATGGCTACACCTTC.

In this sample, this clone turned up once. V is TRBV5-4 and J is TRBJ2-2, with TRBD1 matching 10 bases. This CDR3 region has 16 residues. V trimming: 4 bases; J trimming: 5 bases; junction bases outside the gene matches: 8. CDR1 is SGHNT and CDR2 is YYREEE in the germline V gene (reference sequence). CDR3 region: CASSGDRGLGTGELFF. The CDR3 nucleotides read TGTGCCAGCAGCGGAGACAGGGGGCTAGGTACCGGGGAGCTGTTTTTT.

V and J are TRBV24-1 and TRBJ2-7, with a tentative D call TRBD1 (6 bases). CDR3 length equals 15 residues. V gave up 4 bases and J gave up 1 base, with 13 bases separating them. Germline CDR1 and CDR2: KGHDR and SFDVKD. The DNA for the CDR3 is TGTGCCACCAGTGACCCAGGGGATAAGTCCTACGAGCAGTACTTC. This gives the protein CATSDPGDKSYEQYF.

This chain links TRBV5-1 with TRBJ2-2; maybe TRBD2 (6 bases). This CDR3 is built from 15 residues. CDR1 is SGHRS and CDR2 is YFSETQ in the germline V gene. V was pared by 3 bases and J by 7 bases, with 16 bases between. CDR3 nucleotides: TGCGCCAGCAGCTCCCTGAGTGGCGGGAACGGGGAGCTGTTTTTT. Amino acids: CASSSLSGGNGELFF.

This clone was observed a single time. The V gene is TRBV21-1, the J gene TRBJ2-3; TRBD2 reflects the table's D call only, with no check against the DNA. TRBV21-1 is flagged as a pseudogene. CDR3 size: 16 residues. The CDR3 protein is CASSDTQRGGTDTQYF. DNA for the CDR3: TGTGCCAGCAGCGACACCCAGCGGGGAGGCACAGATACGCAGTATTTT.

This clone has only a few counts. V usage is TRBV5-1 and J usage is TRBJ1-6, with D unresolved. Trimming cost V 0 bases and J 0 bases, with 10 bases left between them. This CDR3 comprises 17 residues. The germline V gene has CDR1 SGHRS and CDR2 YFSETQ. In DNA form, the CDR3 reads TGCGCCAGCAGCTTGGAAGGCGGGAGCTCCTATAATTCACCCCTCCACTTT. This gives the protein CASSLEGGSSYNSPLHF.

The chain carries TRBV18 and TRBJ2-7, with 16 positions matching TRBD2. The CDR3 has 17 residues. V lost 3 bases to trimming and J lost 0 bases; unmatched junction nucleotides: 2. Germline CDR1 reads KGHSH; CDR2 reads LQKENI. The CDR3 nucleotides are TGTGCCAGCTCACCCGGGACTAGCGGGAGGGTCTCCTACGAGCAGTACTTC. The encoded protein is CASSPGTSGRVSYEQYF.

The chain combines TRBV28 with TRBJ1-1, with D perhaps matching TRBD1 (5 bases). The V gene lost 1 base and the J gene lost 3 bases, with 18 bases spanning the gap. Germline V gene sequence: CDR1 MDHEN, CDR2 SYDVKM. The CDR3 is made up of 17 amino acids. The CDR3 sequence: CASSLSRGGGLYTEAFF. CDR3 sequence (DNA): TGTGCCAGCAGTTTATCTAGGGGCGGGGGATTGTACACTGAAGCTTTCTTT.

This rearrangement joins TRBV5-1 to TRBJ2-7; D uncertain. CDR3 length: 12 amino acids. Germline values: CDR1 SGHRS, CDR2 YFSETQ. The V end was cut by 5 bases, the J end by 5 bases, with 11 bases between. The DNA for the CDR3 is TGCGCCAGCAGAAGAGATGTCCACGAGCAGTACTTC. Translating gives CASRRDVHEQYF.

J is TRBJ2-7 and V is TRBV3-1 (or the pseudogene TRBV3-2); the D is unclear. The length of the CDR3 is 14 residues. Trimming shortened V by 4 bases and J by 3 bases, and 13 bases separated the two germline ends. Germline V gene sequence: CDR1 LGHDT, CDR2 YNNKEL (reference sequence). CDR3 protein: CASSPLWSSYEQYF. CDR3 DNA sequence: TGTGCCAGCAGCCCTCTTTGGAGTAGCTACGAGCAGTACTTC.

The chain employs TRBV28 and TRBJ2-5, with D tentatively TRBD2 (6 bases). The CDR3 has 15 residues. In germline, CDR1 is MDHEN, CDR2 SYDVKM. V shed 7 bases and J shed 3 bases, with 18 bases lying between them. The CDR3 loop reads CASTSQDSGKETQYF. CDR3 coding DNA: TGTGCCAGCACCTCGCAGGATAGCGGTAAAGAGACCCAGTACTTC.

This clone appeared a few times. The J gene is TRBJ1-3, the V gene TRBV27; D remains ambiguous. This CDR3 spans 14 amino acids. The ends were cut back, 7 bases at V and 4 bases at J, with 14 bases in the middle. Looked up from germline, CDR1 is MNHEY and CDR2 is SMNVEV (reference sequence). Written as DNA, the CDR3 is TGTGCCAGCAAGAGGGAATTCGTGGGAAACACCATATATTTT. It translates to CASKREFVGNTIYF.

CDR3 nucleotides: TGCGCCAGCAGCTGGGATCAAGCCGGGACTCGTAATTCACCCCTCCACTTT. The encoded protein is CASSWDQAGTRNSPLHF. The rearrangement uses TRBV5-1 and TRBJ1-6; TRBD1 might be the D (5 bases). Germline CDR1 and CDR2: SGHRS and YFSETQ. V was cut by 3 bases and J by 6 bases, with 19 bases left in between. The CDR3 is 17 residues long.

The count of this clone is one. This rearrangement joins TRBV6-5 to TRBJ1-2; weak D call: TRBD1 (5 bases). The V gene's germline CDR1 is MNHEY and CDR2 SVGAGI. V lost 4 bases and J 0 bases, leaving 15 bases between the germline ends. CDR3 size: 16 residues. The CDR3 nucleotides are TGTGCCAGCAGTTCGCCTCGGAGGGACTCTAACTATGGCTACACCTTC. Translation gives CASSSPRRDSNYGYTF.

This clone has a handful of counts. The chain joins TRBV4-1 to TRBJ1-4; a possible D gene is TRBD1 (6 bases). Looked up from germline, CDR1 is MGHRA and CDR2 is YSYEKL. Trimming shortened V by 1 base and J by 5 bases, and 11 bases separated the two germline ends. The CDR3 runs 15 residues. This CDR3 reads CASSQVPGENEKLFF. CDR3 bases: TGCGCCAGCAGCCAAGTTCCAGGGGAGAATGAAAAACTGTTTTTT.